This T cell receptor (beta chain) was captured in a study of fetal regulatory T cell absence and autoimmunity. TCRdb's table, derived via immunoSEQ multiplex PCR, lists solely in-frame clones and lacks some. The sample lists some 50,000 clones; approximately 80% were seen once. The length of the CDR3 is 15 residues. Germline lookup yields CDR1 MGHRA and CDR2 YSYEKL. After removal of 4 bases from V and 4 bases from J, the junction contained 4 bases not matched to a gene. This receptor was obtained from a newborn boy with IPEX syndrome. The specimen was cord blood. V and J are TRBV4-1 and TRBJ2-7; 13 bases agree with TRBD2. The CDR3, as DNA: TGCGCCAGCAGCCCCGGACTAGCGGGGGTTTACGAGCAGTACTTC. Amino acids: CASSPGLAGVYEQYF.